These T cell receptor beta chains were read from a single sample in a study of CD8 T cells in ankylosing spondylitis. From the 5' RACE reads, TCRdb called clonotypes with MiXCR, one entry per CDR3 protein. This repertoire shows more than 300,000 distinct CDR3 sequences, roughly 8% found once; its top ten account for just over 14%. Sequencing was performed on blood, either unsorted or a sorted T cell fraction (not recorded which). Receptor source: a male donor with ankylosing spondylitis. The CDR3 runs from the conserved cysteine through the conserved F or W. The D gene is left open where the match is weak. Clone size is given for some rows only: seen once, a few or many times, or a class if the clone is expanded.

abundance,d_gene,v_gene,j_gene,CDR3aa,CDR3nt
few,-,TRBV20-1,TRBJ2-5,CSARPRPPPETQYF,TGCAGTGCTAGACCCCGGCCCCCTCCAGAGACCCAGTACTTC
many,-,TRBV29-1,TRBJ2-3,CSATRADTQYF,TGCAGCGCCACACGAGCAGATACGCAGTATTTT
many,TRBD1,TRBV7-2,TRBJ1-1,CASSLTHRGGTEAFF,TGTGCCAGCAGCTTAACCCACAGGGGGGGCACTGAAGCTTTCTTT
many,TRBD2,TRBV4-1,TRBJ2-7,CASSQLASLADMIYEQYF,TGCGCCAGCAGCCAACTGGCTTCACTAGCGGACATGATCTACGAGCAGTACTTC
once,TRBD2,TRBV3-1,TRBJ2-5,CASSQDTASGQETQYF,TGTGCCAGCAGCCAAGATACAGCTAGCGGTCAAGAGACCCAGTACTTC
-,-,TRBV7-3,TRBJ2-3,CASSLRGGPTDTQYF,TGTGCCAGCAGCTTAAGGGGGGGGCCCACAGATACGCAGTATTTT
-,-,TRBV19,TRBJ2-2,CASSFRQANTGELFF,TGTGCCAGTAGTTTTAGACAGGCGAACACCGGGGAGCTGTTTTTT
many,TRBD2,TRBV9,TRBJ2-2,CASSVAYLAGGAGELFF,TGTGCCAGCAGCGTAGCTTACCTAGCGGGAGGTGCCGGGGAGCTGTTTTTT
-,TRBD1,TRBV30,TRBJ2-7,CAWGMDRGRYEQYF,TGTGCCTGGGGAATGGACAGGGGGCGATACGAGCAGTACTTC
few,-,TRBV28,TRBJ2-3,CASSFLVVGTDTQYF,TGTGCCAGCAGTTTCCTGGTGGTTGGCACAGATACGCAGTATTTT
-,-,TRBV6-2/TRBV6-3,TRBJ1-5,CASRVLGNQPQHF,TGTGCCAGCAGGGTCTTGGGGAATCAGCCCCAGCATTTT
many,-,TRBV5-1,TRBJ1-1,CASSPGQTEAFF,TGCGCCAGCAGCCCTGGACAGACTGAAGCTTTCTTT
few,TRBD2,TRBV6-2/TRBV6-3,TRBJ2-7,CASRLLAGVEQYF,TGTGCCAGCAGGCTACTAGCGGGAGTCGAGCAGTACTTC
-,TRBD1,TRBV20-1,TRBJ2-7,CSAKRGGWYEQYF,TGCAGTGCTAAGCGAGGGGGCTGGTACGAGCAGTACTTC
-,-,TRBV20-1,TRBJ1-1,CSAQGQETEAFF,TGCAGTGCTCAAGGGCAGGAGACTGAAGCTTTCTTT
-,-,TRBV20-1,TRBJ2-7,CSAEGRVYEQYF,TGCAGTGCCGAGGGCAGGGTATACGAGCAGTACTTC
few,TRBD2,TRBV3-1,TRBJ2-1,CASGRGSGLYNEQFF,TGTGCCAGCGGCCGGGGTAGCGGGCTATACAATGAGCAGTTCTTC
-,-,TRBV20-1,TRBJ1-4,CSARDPRGNEKLFF,TGCAGTGCTAGAGACCCCAGGGGAAATGAAAAACTGTTTTTT
many,-,TRBV20-1,TRBJ2-3,CSARDGVGGYTQYF,TGCAGTGCTAGAGATGGAGTCGGCGGTTATACGCAGTATTTT
many,-,TRBV7-3,TRBJ2-3,CASSLREADTQYF,TGTGCCAGCAGCTTAAGGGAGGCAGATACGCAGTATTTT
few,TRBD1,TRBV5-4,TRBJ2-2,CASSLGDRAGTGELFF,TGTGCCAGCAGCTTGGGGGACAGGGCCGGCACCGGGGAGCTGTTTTTT
few,-,TRBV5-1,TRBJ1-1,CASSLWPPDEAFF,TGCGCCAGCAGCTTGTGGCCGCCGGATGAGGCTTTCTTT
-,TRBD2,TRBV15,TRBJ2-5,CATSSQLAGVSRETQYF,TGTGCCACCAGCAGCCAGCTAGCGGGAGTTTCTCGGGAGACCCAGTACTTC
-,TRBD2,TRBV28,TRBJ2-3,CASSSTSGGTDTQYF,TGTGCCAGTTCCAGTACTAGCGGGGGCACAGATACGCAGTATTTT
many,-,TRBV20-1,TRBJ1-1,CSAHNLRYMNTEAFF,TGCAGTGCACACAACCTAAGGTACATGAACACTGAAGCTTTCTTT
many,-,TRBV12-3/TRBV12-4,TRBJ2-3,CASREQGTDTQYF,TGTGCCAGCCGGGAGCAGGGCACAGATACGCAGTATTTT
many,-,TRBV12-3/TRBV12-4,TRBJ2-2,CASYTPLANTGELFF,TGTGCCAGCTACACCCCGTTAGCGAACACCGGGGAGCTGTTTTTT
few,TRBD2,TRBV2,TRBJ2-3,CASSRWAGEGTDTQYF,TGTGCCAGCAGTCGGTGGGCGGGAGAAGGCACAGATACGCAGTATTTT
few,TRBD1,TRBV20-1,TRBJ2-2,CSAEGQGYTGELFF,TGCAGTGCCGAGGGACAGGGGTACACCGGGGAGCTGTTTTTT
few,TRBD2,TRBV2,TRBJ2-1,CASRRTSGHNEQFF,TGTGCCAGCAGGCGGACTAGCGGTCACAATGAGCAGTTCTTC
-,-,TRBV5-1,TRBJ2-6,CASSLGAPLLWVANVLTF,TGCGCCAGCAGCTTGGGGGCACCCTTACTCTGGGTGGCCAACGTCCTGACTTTC
few,TRBD2,TRBV6-1,TRBJ2-3,CASSQGLGETTQYF,TGTGCCAGCAGCCAGGGACTAGGGGAAACTACGCAGTATTTT
few,-,TRBV3-1,TRBJ2-2,CASSQRGVNTGELFF,TGTGCCAGCAGTCAAAGGGGGGTGAACACCGGGGAGCTGTTTTTT
many,-,TRBV20-1,TRBJ2-7,CSAPGLISSYEQYF,TGCAGTGCTCCTGGACTGATTAGCTCCTACGAGCAGTACTTC
-,TRBD2,TRBV9,TRBJ2-1,CASSTRLAGVTEQFF,TGTGCCAGCAGCACCCGACTAGCGGGAGTAACTGAGCAGTTCTTC
few,-,TRBV7-2,TRBJ1-2,CASSLDRLSYGYTF,TGTGCCAGCAGCTTGGACAGACTTTCCTATGGCTACACCTTC
-,-,TRBV6-1,TRBJ2-7,CASRPSGGTYEQYF,TGTGCCAGCAGACCCTCAGGTGGGACCTACGAGCAGTACTTC
few,-,TRBV29-1,TRBJ2-1,CSVEEVGRGEQFF,TGCAGCGTTGAAGAGGTAGGCCGGGGTGAGCAGTTCTTC
-,TRBD2,TRBV12-3/TRBV12-4,TRBJ2-1,CASRVAGSSYNEQFF,TGTGCCAGCAGGGTAGCGGGAAGCTCCTACAATGAGCAGTTCTTC
few,TRBD2,TRBV20-1,TRBJ2-2,CSAVSGGTGELFF,TGCAGTGCCGTTAGCGGGGGAACCGGGGAGCTGTTTTTT
-,-,TRBV6-1,TRBJ2-7,CASSLGGITGNEQYF,TGTGCCAGCAGTCTCGGCGGGATTACGGGCAACGAGCAGTACTTC
-,-,TRBV25-1,TRBJ2-4,CASSKGVSGGASDF,TGTGCCAGCAGTAAAGGGGTATCGGGGGGCGCCTCGGACTTC
once,TRBD1,TRBV18,TRBJ2-7,CASSQSFQGAHEQYF,TGTGCCAGCTCACAAAGCTTCCAGGGGGCCCACGAGCAGTACTTC
-,-,TRBV12-3/TRBV12-4,TRBJ2-3,CASSPSERVTDTQYF,TGTGCCAGCAGCCCATCGGAGCGGGTCACAGATACGCAGTATTTT
many,-,TRBV25-1,TRBJ1-6,CASNEPGRKSPLHF,TGTGCCAGCAACGAGCCAGGGAGAAAATCACCCCTCCACTTT
few,TRBD2,TRBV9,TRBJ2-1,CASSYGTSKVVNEQFF,TGTGCCAGCAGCTACGGGACTAGTAAGGTGGTGAATGAGCAGTTCTTC
few,-,TRBV5-1,TRBJ1-2,CASSLATALAGYTF,TGCGCCAGCAGCTTGGCTACAGCCTTGGCCGGCTACACCTTC
few,TRBD2,TRBV9,TRBJ2-3,CASSVGGLAQQYF,TGTGCCAGCAGCGTAGGGGGACTAGCGCAGCAGTATTTT
-,-,TRBV5-8,TRBJ1-5,CASRQRGNQPQHF,TGTGCCAGCAGACAAAGGGGGAATCAGCCCCAGCATTTT
many,-,TRBV7-2,TRBJ2-2,CASSLVRNTGELFF,TGTGCCAGCAGCTTAGTCAGGAACACCGGGGAGCTGTTTTTT
-,-,TRBV5-1,TRBJ1-5,CASSSSPGGNQPQHF,TGCGCCAGCAGCTCCTCGCCAGGCGGCAATCAGCCCCAGCATTTT
few,-,TRBV20-1,TRBJ1-1,CSAVYRGNTEAFF,TGCAGTGCTGTCTATCGGGGGAACACTGAAGCTTTCTTT
few,-,TRBV5-6,TRBJ2-7,CASSARVPYYEQYF,TGTGCCAGCAGCGCCAGGGTACCGTACTACGAGCAGTACTTC
-,TRBD2,TRBV7-9,TRBJ2-7,CASSPTTGGVGYEQYF,TGTGCCAGCAGCCCCACCACTGGGGGGGTTGGGTACGAGCAGTACTTC
many,TRBD2,TRBV5-1,TRBJ2-2,CASSLGAGESTGELFF,TGCGCCAGCAGCTTGGGAGCGGGAGAGTCGACCGGGGAGCTGTTTTTT
-,-,TRBV6-4,TRBJ1-1,CASSDNLTANTEAFF,TGTGCCAGCAGTGACAACCTGACAGCTAACACTGAAGCTTTCTTT
few,-,TRBV2,TRBJ1-4,CASAVVGLEEKLFF,TGTGCCAGCGCGGTGGTGGGGCTAGAGGAAAAACTGTTTTTT
few,-,TRBV28,TRBJ2-7,CASSLGGWEQYF,TGTGCCAGCTCCTTAGGTGGGTGGGAGCAGTACTTC
many,TRBD1,TRBV24-1,TRBJ2-5,CATRGQVQETQYF,TGTGCCACCAGAGGACAGGTACAAGAGACCCAGTACTTC
many,-,TRBV21-1,TRBJ2-7,CASSSRWTSGPGDEQYF,TGTGCCAGCAGCTCAAGGTGGACTAGCGGCCCAGGGGACGAGCAGTACTTC